The entry that follows covers one T cell receptor (beta chain) sequence. It lacks a known antigen. No qualities accompany the bases; no much larger clone lies one base away. Read against the paper, the sample's time point label means: baseline before first vaccination. Vaccinee samples were obtained from the UK trials COV001 and COV002, which included a single-blind randomized controlled phase 2/3 trial of AZD1222 (ChAdOx1 nCoV-19) in healthy adults. For TCRbeta chain sequencing, PBMC samples from trial participants were taken at day 0 and at day 28 after the second dose. The sample belongs to a study of T cell responses to AZD1222 COVID-19 vaccine (dated by TCRdb to 2020 to 2023). Turning to the overall study: Because spike-specific TCR depth and breadth did not differ between the two schedules, AZD1222 recipients who got a second dose at roughly 4 weeks were pooled with those who got a second dose at roughly 12 weeks. TCR sequencing covered more than 230 trial participants: 200 to 220 given two doses of AZD1222 and 26 given two doses of MenACWY control vaccine. Enrollment into the trials was organized by age into subgroups of 18-55, 56-69 and 70-plus years, and those subgroups contained roughly 150, 30 and 60 TCR-sequenced participants, respectively. Paper-wide results and their limitations: The 56-69-year group was small, and its depth increase did not reach significance, likely because of low power. A significant rise in spike-specific TCR breadth and depth was observed after two AZD1222 doses relative to day 0 and relative to MenACWY recipients. Because no day 14 peak-response samples were available, repertoires were characterized only after the peak T cell response. Most participants were white British and females outnumbered males, and the authors suggested that clonal diversity may have been underestimated. The whole spike protein was spanned by vaccine-associated CD4 TCRs, and dominant responses were seen in regions 160-218 and 743-854. Conclusions about previously exposed vaccinees are limited, since just 5 or 6 AZD1222 recipients were seropositive for SARS-CoV-2 at baseline. Epitopes outside the regions mutated in the B.1.351 and B.1.1.7 variants were reportedly recognized by nearly half of the unique spike-specific TCRs.

The CDR3 regions of human TCRbeta chains were subjected to immunosequencing. Per the authors' processing: Repertoire TCRs were matched against a reference library of SARS-CoV-2-specific TCRs generated with the MIRA antigen-specificity platform. Breadth meant the fraction of unique TCRs that were SARS-CoV-2-associated, whereas depth meant the fraction of total T cells that were SARS-CoV-2-associated. Using the MIRA data, every spike-specific TCR was mapped to the spike region that the TCR reacted to and assigned to either a CD4 or a CD8 class. Log10-transformed breadth and depth values were compared by one-way ANOVA with Sidak's multiple comparisons tests. TCRdb's version of the immuneACCESS table is confined to in-frame rearrangements and falls short of the full clone set. An unresolved V gene accounts for under half of the shortfall where checked; the remainder is of unknown origin. V and J calls plus clone size are reproduced from that table; the DNA served to infer D and trimming. For this sample there are 200,000 or so clones; over 80% appear just once. The ten largest account for less than 11% of the sample.

V gives up 5 bases and J gives up 8 bases, and the segment between their germline ends measures 12 bases. The CDR3 has 12 amino acids, counting the end cysteine and phenylalanine. The kept DNA is CDR3 alone, 36 bases in frame from the first base. CDR1 is given as MGHRA and CDR2 as YSYEKL, both from the germline V gene. Sample: peripheral blood, taken on day 0 of AZD1222 vaccination. The clonotype comes from an adult in good health. The chain is made from TRBV4-1 and TRBJ1-2; the D gene is possibly TRBD1, with 6 bases matching. This receptor carries the CDR3 CASSTQGGGYTF. The nucleotides are TGCGCCAGCAGCACACAGGGAGGCGGCTACACCTTC.